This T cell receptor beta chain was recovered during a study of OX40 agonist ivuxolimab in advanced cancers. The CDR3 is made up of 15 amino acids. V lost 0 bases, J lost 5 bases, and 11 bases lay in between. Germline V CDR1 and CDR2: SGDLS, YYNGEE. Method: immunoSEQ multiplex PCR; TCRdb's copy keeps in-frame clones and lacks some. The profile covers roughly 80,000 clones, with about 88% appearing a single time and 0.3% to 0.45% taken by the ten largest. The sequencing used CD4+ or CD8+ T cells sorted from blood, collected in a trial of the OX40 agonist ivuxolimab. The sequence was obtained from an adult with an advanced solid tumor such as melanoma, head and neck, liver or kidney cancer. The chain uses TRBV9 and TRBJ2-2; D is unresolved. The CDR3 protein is CASSVAVVETGELFF. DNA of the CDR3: TGTGCCAGCAGCGTAGCAGTAGTCGAGACCGGGGAGCTGTTTTTT.